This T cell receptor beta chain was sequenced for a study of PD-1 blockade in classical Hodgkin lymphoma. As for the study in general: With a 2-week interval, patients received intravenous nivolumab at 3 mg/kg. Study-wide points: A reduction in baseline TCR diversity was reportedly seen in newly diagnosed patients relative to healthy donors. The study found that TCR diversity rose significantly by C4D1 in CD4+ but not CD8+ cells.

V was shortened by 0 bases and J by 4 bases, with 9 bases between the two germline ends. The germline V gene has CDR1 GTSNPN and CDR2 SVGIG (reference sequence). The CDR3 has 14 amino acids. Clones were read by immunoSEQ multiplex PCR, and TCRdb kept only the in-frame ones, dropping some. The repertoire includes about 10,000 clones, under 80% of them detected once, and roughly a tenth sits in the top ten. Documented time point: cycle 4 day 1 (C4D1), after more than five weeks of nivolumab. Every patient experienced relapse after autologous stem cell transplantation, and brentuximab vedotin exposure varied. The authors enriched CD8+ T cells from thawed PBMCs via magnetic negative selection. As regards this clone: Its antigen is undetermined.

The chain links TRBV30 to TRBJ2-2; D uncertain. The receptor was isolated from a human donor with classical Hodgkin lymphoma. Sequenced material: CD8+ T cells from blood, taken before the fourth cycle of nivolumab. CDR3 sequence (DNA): TGTGCCTGGAGTGTAAGGCCCTCCACCGGGGAGCTGTTTTTT. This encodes CAWSVRPSTGELFF.